This T cell receptor (beta chain) is drawn from a study of long-term antiretroviral therapy in people with HIV. Across the whole study: The 2015 immediate-ART recommendation was preceded by the earliest samples by about a decade.

Concerning this clone itself: The antigen is undetermined.

Study-wide findings and caveats: Control repertoires displayed wider CDR3 length ranges than the HIV repertoires.

The run of the v3.0 immunoSEQ assay was at survey level. The data were produced by immunoSEQ multiplex PCR, yet TCRdb's version contains in-frame clones alone and is incomplete. Here the sample spans some 16,000 clones, around 95% being singletons. The germline gives CDR1 SGHKS, CDR2 YYEKEE (reference sequence). This CDR3 has 13 amino acids. V was clipped by 9 bases and J by 1 base, with 11 bases between them. This sequence originates from a man under 40 with HIV. The sequenced sample was unsorted PBMCs, obtained around 10 years after starting antiretroviral therapy. The chain employs TRBV5-5 and TRBJ1-3; unclear D gene. Written as DNA, the CDR3 is TGTGCCACCCAGTGGGGATCTGGAAACACCATATATTTT. Its translation is CATQWGSGNTIYF.